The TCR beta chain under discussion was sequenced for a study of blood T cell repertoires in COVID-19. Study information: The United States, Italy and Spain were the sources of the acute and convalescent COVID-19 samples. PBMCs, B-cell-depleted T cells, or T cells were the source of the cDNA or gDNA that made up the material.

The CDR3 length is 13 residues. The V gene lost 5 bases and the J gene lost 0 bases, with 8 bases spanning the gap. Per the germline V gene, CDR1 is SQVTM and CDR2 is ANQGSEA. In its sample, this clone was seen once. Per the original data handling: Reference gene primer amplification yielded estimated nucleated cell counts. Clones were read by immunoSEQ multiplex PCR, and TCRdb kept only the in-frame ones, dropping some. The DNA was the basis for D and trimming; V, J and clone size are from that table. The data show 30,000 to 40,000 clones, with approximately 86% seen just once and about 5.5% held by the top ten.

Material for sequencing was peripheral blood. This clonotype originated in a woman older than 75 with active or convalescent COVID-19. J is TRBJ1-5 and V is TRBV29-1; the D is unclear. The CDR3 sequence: CSVQENSNQPQHF. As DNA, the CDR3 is TGCAGCGTTCAGGAAAATAGCAATCAGCCCCAGCATTTT.